Listed below are T cell receptor beta chains from one sample, sequenced in a study of T-cell memory formation after mild COVID-19. TCRdb used MiXCR to reprocess the 5' RACE reads, holding one entry per CDR3 protein. This table holds some 54,000 distinct CDR3 sequences, over 7.5% found once. Sequencing used PBMCs or a T cell subset sorted from them (not recorded which). All receptors derive from a young man who had mild COVID-19 (a few samples of this study predate the infection). Cell type and time point are not known. Both conserved end residues are part of each CDR3. The order of the fields is CDR3 protein, CDR3 DNA, clone size, V gene, J gene, D gene. A D gene is named only where the DNA matches it firmly. Clone size appears in some rows only: once, few, many, or a class for an expanded clone.

CASSYTDNYGYTF	TGTGCCAGCAGTTACACTGACAACTATGGCTACACCTTC	-	TRBV6-6	TRBJ1-2	-
CASSRGSGGNQPQHF	TGTGCCAGCAGCCGGGGGTCCGGGGGCAATCAGCCCCAGCATTTT	-	TRBV7-8	TRBJ1-5	-
CASTRAWTGAILYGYTF	TGTGCCAGCACGCGCGCCTGGACAGGGGCTATCTTATATGGCTACACCTTC	few	TRBV6-2/TRBV6-3	TRBJ1-2	TRBD1
CASSLRAANTGELIF	TGTGCCAGCAGCTTACGGGCTGCGAACACCGGGGAGCTGATTTTT	once	TRBV7-2	TRBJ2-2	-
CASSLEGLAGEYF	TGCGCCAGCAGCTTGGAGGGACTAGCGGGAGAGTACTTC	-	TRBV5-1	TRBJ2-5	TRBD2
CASSRGPPGETQYF	TGTGCCAGCAGCCGAGGGCCTCCCGGGGAGACCCAGTACTTC	many	TRBV7-2	TRBJ2-5	-
CSVDSLYGYTF	TGCAGCGTTGACAGCCTCTATGGCTACACCTTC	-	TRBV29-1	TRBJ1-2	-
CSARVAGARKETQYF	TGCAGTGCTAGAGTGGCAGGGGCCCGTAAAGAGACCCAGTACTTC	few	TRBV20-1	TRBJ2-5	-
CASSQEKVTRPSTDTQYF	TGCGCCAGCAGCCAAGAGAAGGTCACTAGACCTAGCACAGATACGCAGTATTTT	-	TRBV4-1	TRBJ2-3	-
CASSLEGQLNYGYTF	TGCGCCAGCAGCCTAGAGGGACAACTTAACTATGGCTACACCTTC	-	TRBV5-1	TRBJ1-2	-
CSVAPGINYEQYF	TGCAGCGTTGCGCCAGGGATCAACTACGAGCAGTACTTC	many	TRBV29-1	TRBJ2-7	-
CASSFTQRETQYF	TGTGCCAGCAGTTTTACCCAAAGGGAGACCCAGTACTTC	-	TRBV12-3/TRBV12-4	TRBJ2-5	-
CATSERRDQETQYF	TGTGCCACCAGTGAAAGAAGAGACCAAGAGACCCAGTACTTC	many	TRBV24-1	TRBJ2-5	-
CSASGRPPLADTQYF	TGCAGTGCTAGTGGGCGCCCCCCCCTTGCAGATACGCAGTATTTT	few	TRBV20-1	TRBJ2-3	-
CAWRGQGLSSNQPQHF	TGTGCCTGGAGAGGACAGGGGCTATCAAGCAATCAGCCCCAGCATTTT	-	TRBV30	TRBJ1-5	TRBD1
CASPWPQRGGPYTQYF	TGTGCCAGCCCCTGGCCTCAGCGGGGGGGGCCTTATACGCAGTATTTT	-	TRBV7-2	TRBJ2-3	TRBD2
CASSLRTSGDTYNEQFF	TGTGCCAGCAGCCTACGGACTAGCGGGGATACCTACAATGAGCAGTTCTTC	many	TRBV14	TRBJ2-1	TRBD2
CASLYRVGTDTQYF	TGTGCCAGCCTCTACAGGGTTGGGACAGATACGCAGTATTTT	many	TRBV28	TRBJ2-3	-
CSAPPGTSGSYEQYF	TGCAGTGCACCACCCGGGACTAGCGGATCCTACGAGCAGTACTTC	-	TRBV20-1	TRBJ2-7	TRBD2
CASSPIAGETDTQYF	TGTGCCAGCAGCCCCATAGCGGGGGAGACAGATACGCAGTATTTT	many	TRBV6-6	TRBJ2-3	TRBD2
CASSRSGGAFGETQYF	TGTGCCAGCAGCCGGAGCGGGGGGGCCTTTGGAGAGACCCAGTACTTC	-	TRBV4-2	TRBJ2-5	TRBD2
CASSFQGTNTEAFF	TGTGCCAGCAGTTTCCAGGGGACGAACACTGAAGCTTTCTTT	many	TRBV27	TRBJ1-1	-
CASSLQGNEQFF	TGTGCCAGCAGCTTACAGGGCAATGAGCAGTTCTTC	-	TRBV7-9	TRBJ2-1	-
CASSFQGTSGANVLTF	TGCGCCAGCAGCTTCCAGGGAACCTCTGGGGCCAACGTCCTGACTTTC	-	TRBV5-1	TRBJ2-6	-
CSARTGATQYF	TGCAGTGCTAGAACTGGAGCCACGCAGTATTTT	few	TRBV20-1	TRBJ2-3	-
CASSRSTDTQYF	TGTGCCAGCAGCCGTAGCACAGATACGCAGTATTTT	few	TRBV12-3/TRBV12-4	TRBJ2-3	-
CASSQMTSSFETQYF	TGTGCCAGCAGCCAAATGACGTCTAGTTTCGAGACGCAGTATTTT	few	TRBV3-1	TRBJ2-3	-
CASSPWDRGFETQYF	TGTGCCAGCAGCCCTTGGGACAGGGGTTTTGAGACCCAGTACTTC	-	TRBV9	TRBJ2-5	TRBD1
CASSLNPANTDTQYF	TGCGCCAGCAGCTTGAACCCAGCTAACACAGATACGCAGTATTTT	-	TRBV5-1	TRBJ2-3	-